The subject of this entry is one T cell receptor beta chain. On cycle 4 day 1 and cycle 7 day 1, as well as at baseline, blood was sampled. Some clones are missing from TCRdb's copy, which holds only in-frame ones; the method was immunoSEQ multiplex PCR. This sample has about 45,000 clones, with 75% to 90% found just once. The data stem from a study of OX40 agonist ivuxolimab in advanced cancers. The origin of this receptor is an adult with an advanced solid tumor such as melanoma, head and neck, liver or kidney cancer. The sample here was CD4+ or CD8+ T cells sorted from blood, taken in a trial of the OX40 agonist ivuxolimab.

CDR3 DNA sequence: TGTGCCAGCAGCTTAGAGGTGAATAATTCACCCCTCCACTTT. Amino acid sequence: CASSLEVNNSPLHF. The V gene is TRBV13, the J gene TRBJ1-6; D not certain. Germline V gene lookup returns CDR1 PRHDT and CDR2 FYEKMQ (reference sequence). This CDR3 is built from 14 residues. Trimming removed 1 base at V and 5 bases at J, with 6 bases between.